Below are 26 T cell receptor beta chains sequenced from a single sample in a study of regulatory T cells in long-lasting Graves disease. Time point in this sample: persistent/refractory GD, antithyroid drugs over 5 years with positive TRAb. PBMCs provided the RNA from which the TCR library was made. Library construction for TCR beta used iRepertoire HTBI primers and Arm-PCR of CDR3 regions. One entry per CDR3 protein, called by TCRdb with MiXCR from the multiplex PCR reads. The top ten clones hold roughly 7.7% of a sample with roughly 500,000 distinct CDR3 sequences, roughly a fifth of them seen once. Specimen: peripheral blood mononuclear cells (PBMCs), collected when the disease was refractory, from a patient treated with antithyroid drugs. These receptors were collected from a female donor with Graves disease.

This clonotype was seen only a few times. This may be a read error: a much more frequent sequence differs by one nucleotide. V and J are TRBV12-3 or TRBV12-4 and TRBJ1-2; D may be TRBD1 (6 bases). This CDR3 is 14 amino acids long. CDR3 sequence: CASSEDSTGYGCTF. For the CDR3, the DNA is TGTGCCAGCAGCGAAGACTCGACAGGCTATGGCTGCACCTTC.

This clonotype was found many times. V gene TRBV7-2 combines with J gene TRBJ1-1, with D possibly being TRBD1 (6 bases). CDR3 size: 13 residues. Germline V CDR1 and CDR2: SGHTA, FQGNSA. V dropped 3 bases and J dropped 11 bases, with 16 bases sitting between them. CDR3 in amino acids: CASSLQDTGIAFF. In DNA form, the CDR3 reads TGTGCCAGCAGCTTGCAAGATACAGGGATCGCTTTCTTT.

This clonotype has only a few counts. The chain combines TRBV3-1 with TRBJ2-1, with no clear D. CDR3 size: 17 residues. Between the trimmed V and J ends, which lost 0 bases and 0 bases, there was a span of 12 bases. In germline, CDR1 is LGHDT, CDR2 YNNKEL (reference sequence). The CDR3 DNA reads as TGTGCCAGCAGCCAAGATCAGATCCGCAGCTCCTACAATGAGCAGTTCTTC. Amino acids: CASSQDQIRSSYNEQFF.

V usage is TRBV7-6 and J usage is TRBJ2-5; D possibly corresponds to TRBD1 (6 bases). CDR1 is SGHVS, CDR2 FNYEAQ, per germline. The CDR3 totals 14 residues. The V end lost 4 bases, the J end lost 2 bases, and 11 bases lay between the germline ends. The CDR3 region has the DNA TGTGCCAGCAGCTCACTGAGGGGGCAAGAGACCCAGTACTTC. It specifies CASSSLRGQETQYF.

The chain recombines TRBV27 with TRBJ2-3; maybe TRBD2 (6 bases). The CDR3 spans 13 residues. Germline CDR1 MNHEY, CDR2 SMNVEV (reference sequence). V lost 7 bases to trimming and J lost 2 bases, with 10 bases between them. CDR3 sequence reads: CASIAVYTDTQYF. DNA for the CDR3: TGTGCCAGCATAGCGGTTTACACAGATACGCAGTATTTT.

The chain employs TRBV7-6 and TRBJ2-5, with D hard to call. Deletions cut 0 bases from V and 5 bases from J, with 13 bases between. The CDR3 length is 15 residues. CDR1 and CDR2 (germline): SGHVS, FNYEAQ. The DNA for the CDR3 is TGTGCCAGCAGCTTAGCTGCGTCTGACTGGGAGACCCAGTACTTC. The encoded protein is CASSLAASDWETQYF.

V and J are TRBV7-2 and TRBJ2-7; 9 bases are shared with TRBD1. This CDR3 contains 14 residues. Germline CDR1 SGHTA, CDR2 FQGNSA. The V gene end was trimmed by 4 bases and the J gene end by 4 bases; junction bases not matched to a gene: 5. The CDR3 loop reads CASSSDRGGYEQYF. CDR3 DNA sequence: TGTGCCAGCAGCTCCGACAGGGGGGGGTACGAGCAGTACTTC. The variable domain in full, completed from reference TRBV7-2 and TRBJ2-7, reads GAGVSQSPSNKVTEKGKDVELRCDPISGHTALYWYRQSLGQGLEFLIYFQGNSAPDKSGLPSDRFSAERTGGSVSTLTIQRTQQEDSAVYLCASSSDRGGYEQYFGPGTRLTVT.

The chain employs TRBV7-9 and TRBJ2-5; D is possibly TRBD1 or TRBD2 (5 bases each). This CDR3 has 16 amino acids. The germline V gene has CDR1 SEHNR and CDR2 FQNEAQ (reference sequence). V was shortened by 1 base and J by 4 bases, with 16 bases between the two germline ends. In DNA form, the CDR3 reads TGTGCCAGCAGCTTAGGTTCGGGGCTAGAACTAGAGACCCAGTACTTC. Amino acid sequence: CASSLGSGLELETQYF.

The rearrangement joins TRBV5-1 to TRBJ2-7; 8 bases line up with TRBD1. Germline V gene lookup returns CDR1 SGHRS and CDR2 YFSETQ. The V gene end was trimmed by 2 bases and the J gene end by 0 bases; junction bases not matched to a gene: 7. The CDR3 has 16 amino acids. CDR3 loop: CASSFAPGQASYEQYF. The CDR3 nucleotides read TGCGCCAGCAGCTTTGCTCCGGGACAGGCCTCCTACGAGCAGTACTTC.

This clonotype was recorded many times. V usage is TRBV28 and J usage is TRBJ1-1, with D tentatively TRBD1 (6 bases). This CDR3 has 14 amino acids. V shed 5 bases and J shed 10 bases, with 20 bases lying between them. Per germline, CDR1 MDHEN and CDR2 SYDVKM. The CDR3 DNA sequence: TGTGCCAGCAGTCCACCCGGGGGCGCCCGAACAGCTTTCTTT. Protein: CASSPPGGARTAFF.

Turning to this clonotype: This likely comes from a read error, as the CDR3 has no conserved phenylalanine or tryptophan at its end. V is TRBV6-2 or TRBV6-3 and J is TRBJ1-5; weak D call: TRBD1 (6 bases). From germline, CDR1 is MNHEY and CDR2 SVGEGT. The ends were cut back, 6 bases at V and 7 bases at J, with 19 bases in the middle. The CDR3 runs to 15 residues. The CDR3: CASSQVPGAGQPQHL. CDR3 in DNA: TGTGCCAGCAGCCAAGTACCAGGGGCAGGGCAGCCCCAGCATCTT.

This clonotype was recorded many times. The chain couples TRBV6-2 or TRBV6-3 to TRBJ1-2; D remains ambiguous. Per germline, CDR1 MNHEY and CDR2 SVGEGT. V shed 4 bases and J shed 1 base, with 13 bases lying between them. This CDR3 contains 15 residues. CDR3: CASSLDQIYNYGYTF. CDR3 DNA: TGTGCCAGCAGTTTGGACCAAATCTATAACTATGGCTACACCTTC.

This clonotype was detected many times. J is TRBJ2-7 and V is TRBV12-3 or TRBV12-4; 9 bases match TRBD2. The ends lost 7 bases at V and 4 bases at J; junction bases unmatched: 20. The CDR3 runs to 18 residues. Here the CDR3 DNA reads TGTGCCAGCAACGCAACCCGGGGGATCCTAGCGGGACGATACGAGCAGTACTTC. As protein: CASNATRGILAGRYEQYF.

CDR3 residues: CASSQGGASGDIQYF. CDR3 bases: TGTGCCAGCAGCCAAGGTGGTGCTAGCGGAGACATTCAGTACTTC. The chain combines TRBV14 with TRBJ2-4; 7 nucleotides match TRBD2. The CDR3 is 15 amino acids. The junction had 8 bases not matched to a gene; V was cut back by 1 base and J by 8 bases. The germline V gene has CDR1 SGHDN and CDR2 FVKESK.

This clonotype was seen ten or more times. The J gene is TRBJ1-2, the V gene TRBV24-1; no firm D call. This CDR3 is 12 amino acids long. The ends were cut back, 6 bases at V and 8 bases at J, with 12 bases in the middle. Germline CDR1 reads KGHDR; CDR2 reads SFDVKD. CDR3 amino acids: CATSLGAGGYTF. The CDR3 DNA reads TGTGCCACCAGTTTGGGAGCGGGAGGCTACACCTTC.

This clonotype was observed at least ten times. The V and J genes are TRBV3-1 and TRBJ2-5; D possibly uses TRBD1 or TRBD2 (5 bases each). Germline values: CDR1 LGHDT, CDR2 YNNKEL (reference sequence). V lost 10 bases and J lost 6, with 18 bases in between. The CDR3 length is 13 residues. The CDR3 loop is CATQPGGGKTQYF. The CDR3 bases are TGTGCCACTCAACCCGGTGGGGGAAAGACCCAGTACTTC.

The V gene is TRBV20-1, the J gene TRBJ2-2; 10 nucleotides agree with TRBD2. The V gene's germline CDR1 is DFQATT and CDR2 SNEGSKA (reference sequence). There are 17 residues in the CDR3. V lost 4 bases, J lost 0 bases, and 8 bases stayed unmatched. The CDR3 here is CSANVGTSGTNTGELFF. DNA for the CDR3: TGCAGTGCTAATGTTGGTACTAGCGGGACGAACACCGGGGAGCTGTTTTTT.

This clonotype was recorded a few times. The chain recombines TRBV18 with TRBJ1-2, with D hard to call. The CDR3 sequence is 14 residues long. Trimming removed 2 bases at V and 4 bases at J, with 11 bases between. Germline lookup yields CDR1 KGHSH and CDR2 LQKENI. This chain's CDR3 is CASSPEEGSYGYTF. The DNA for the CDR3 is TGTGCCAGCTCACCAGAGGAGGGCAGCTATGGCTACACCTTC.

The chain is built from TRBV7-3 and TRBJ1-6; D remains unclear. The CDR3 is 15 residues long. The V gene lost 2 bases and the J gene lost 10 bases, with 15 bases spanning the gap. Per the germline V gene, CDR1 is SGHTA and CDR2 is FQGTGA. The CDR3 bases are TGTGCCAGCAGCTTATCGGGAAGCGTCTCGTCACCCCTCCACTTT. It specifies CASSLSGSVSSPLHF.

In its sample, this clonotype was seen a few times. The chain couples TRBV6-1 to TRBJ1-1; D ambiguous. Trimming took 6 bases from V and 0 from J, leaving 8 bases between them. Germline loops: CDR1 MNHNS, CDR2 SASEGT. This CDR3 has 13 residues. This CDR3 is CASSEGMNTEAFF. The CDR3 coding sequence is TGTGCCAGCAGCGAGGGAATGAACACTGAAGCTTTCTTT.

At least ten counts were recorded for this clonotype. The J gene is TRBJ2-7, the V gene TRBV28; D gene unclear. The CDR3 is 12 amino acids. Germline V lookup: CDR1 MDHEN, CDR2 SYDVKM. Trimming removed 6 bases from V and 4 bases from J, with 10 bases in between. The CDR3 DNA reads TGTGCCAGCAGCTATAATAGTTACGAGCAGTACTTC. The encoded protein is CASSYNSYEQYF.

The CDR3 DNA reads as TGTGCCAGCAGTGTTCGTAAGCGGGAGTGGCCGGATACGCAGTATTTT. Translating it yields CASSVRKREWPDTQYF. The chain recombines TRBV6-1 with TRBJ2-3; TRBD2 matches at 8 bases. After removal of 4 bases from V and 6 bases from J, the junction contained 12 bases not matched to a gene. The germline CDR1 and CDR2 sequences are MNHNS and SASEGT. The CDR3 extends over 16 amino acids.

This clonotype occurred a few times. V and J are TRBV9 and TRBJ1-3; no firm D call. Per the germline V gene, CDR1 is SGDLS and CDR2 is YYNGEE. Trimming removed 3 bases from V and 0 bases from J, with 13 bases in between. The CDR3 runs to 16 residues. For the CDR3, the DNA is TGTGCCAGCAGCGCACAGCCTGGGAACTCTGGAAACACCATATATTTT. It codes for CASSAQPGNSGNTIYF.

This clonotype was counted many times. The J gene is TRBJ2-7, the V gene TRBV7-3; D not certain. Trimming shortened V by 3 bases and J by 5 bases, and 5 bases separated the two germline ends. Germline CDR1 SGHTA, CDR2 FQGTGA. The CDR3 sequence is 11 residues long. DNA for the CDR3: TGTGCCAGCAGCTTCCGCAACGAGCAGTACTTC. Translation gives CASSFRNEQYF.

The table lists this clonotype with many counts. V usage is TRBV20-1 and J usage is TRBJ1-1, with 7 bases matching TRBD1. The CDR3 is made up of 14 amino acids. Germline CDR1 reads DFQATT; CDR2 reads SNEGSKA (reference sequence). The V gene end was trimmed by 1 base and the J gene end by 1 base; junction bases not matched to a gene: 3. The CDR3 bases are TGCAGTGCTAGAGCCGGGACAGAGAACACTGAAGCTTTCTTT. Amino acids: CSARAGTENTEAFF.

Remarks on this clonotype: A much larger clone sits a single nucleotide away, making a read error possible. The rearrangement joins TRBV20-1 to TRBJ2-7, with D perhaps matching TRBD2 (6 bases). Germline CDR1 and CDR2: DFQATT and SNEGSKA (reference sequence). The CDR3 is made up of 14 amino acids. V was cut by 0 bases and J by 0 bases, with 9 bases left in between. The CDR3 bases are TGCAGTGCTAGAGATCCCGGGGGCTCCTACGAGCAGTACTTC. As protein: CSARDPGGSYEQYF.